A single sample is the source of the 12 T cell receptor beta chains below, sequenced in a study of T cells in women clearing cervical HPV infection. Method: immunoSEQ multiplex PCR; TCRdb's copy keeps in-frame clones and lacks some. In all, the sample yields some 40,000 clones. The sequenced sample was blood buffy coat. These receptors were obtained from a woman aged 18-70 years with a cervical HPV16 infection that either progressed to CIN3+ or cleared (not recorded which).

A remark on this clone: The read ends 3 residues early relative to the CDR3; the germline J gene fills the gap. V usage is TRBV12-3 or TRBV12-4 and J usage is TRBJ2-7; TRBD2 aligns across 7 bases. This CDR3 is 13 amino acids long. The ends lost 5 bases at V and 1 base at J; junction bases unmatched: 2. The CDR3: CASSGTTSYEQYF. The CDR3 DNA, read in part, is TGTGCCAGCAGTGGGACTACTTCCTACGAG.

Concerning this clone itself: The CDR3 end is not reached by the read, which stops 3 residues before it; the germline J gene fills it in. The chain employs TRBV11-3 and TRBJ1-1, with 9 bases identical to TRBD1. Looked up from germline, CDR1 is SGHNT and CDR2 is YENEEA. The CDR3 is 14 amino acids. V shed 6 bases, J shed 5 bases, and the junction held 7 bases outside the gene matches. CDR3 protein: CASSPTGGSTEAFF. The part of the CDR3 DNA that was read is TGTGCCAGCAGTCCGACAGGGGGAAGTACTGAA.

Note on this clone: The read finishes 3 residues shy of the CDR3 end, and the germline J gene is used to complete it. This chain uses TRBV14 with TRBJ2-6; D gene unclear. Germline V gives CDR1 SGHDN, CDR2 FVKESK. This CDR3 contains 14 residues. With 3 bases removed from V and 4 bases from J, the gap between germline ends came to 7 bases. CDR3 residues: CASSHLSGANVLTF. Incomplete CDR3 DNA: TGTGCCAGCAGCCACCTCTCCGGGGCCAACGTC.

Remarks on this clone: The read terminates 3 residues before the CDR3 end, so the remaining end is supplied by the germline J gene. This chain links TRBV20-1 with TRBJ2-7, with 11 bases matching TRBD2. Germline V gene sequence: CDR1 DFQATT, CDR2 SNEGSKA (reference sequence). The V and J ends lost 2 bases and 2 bases, in that order; junction bases with no gene match: 5. The CDR3 consists of 15 residues. The sequenced CDR3 bases are TGCAGTGCTAGATCGGGACTAGCGGCAACCTACGAG. Its translation is CSARSGLAATYE. The entire CDR3 sequence reads CSARSGLAATYEQYF.

Note on this clone: Sequencing ends 3 residues short of the CDR3 end; the germline J gene provides the rest. The genes are TRBV30 and TRBJ2-2, with D possibly matching TRBD2 (5 bases). Trimming left V 2 bases short and J 4 bases short, with 14 bases between. The CDR3 totals 15 residues. CDR1 GTSNPN and CDR2 SVGIG come from the germline V gene (reference sequence). The sequenced CDR3 bases are TGTGCCTGGAGTCGCGGAGGCCCCTCCACCGGGGAG. Translated: CAWSRGGPSTGE. The full CDR3 protein is CAWSRGGPSTGELFF.

As to this clone: The read gets to within 3 residues of the CDR3 end, and the germline J gene fills in the rest. The chain joins TRBV5-1 to TRBJ2-3, with 10 bases matching TRBD1. The CDR3 is 18 residues long. Trimming cost V 0 bases and J 8 bases; bases outside gene matches: 15. Germline CDR1 reads SGHRS; CDR2 reads YFSETQ. The CDR3 bases that were read are TGCGCCAGCAGCTTGGGGGACAGGGGCCCTCTGAGGGGTGGTACG. Protein sequence: CASSLGDRGPLRGGT. The CDR3 in full is CASSLGDRGPLRGGTQYF.

CDR3 amino acids: CASTQPASDLPQYF. CDR3 bases read: TGCGCCAGCACCCAACCGGCATCGGACTTACCG. The chain carries TRBV23-1 and TRBJ2-3; tentative D call: TRBD2 (5 bases). Sequencing ends 3 residues short of the CDR3 end; the germline J gene provides the rest. TRBV23-1 is filed as an ORF, its function uncertain. The CDR3 runs 14 residues.

The sequenced CDR3 bases are TGTGCCAGCAGCTTAGCGCAGGGAGGAAGGCAAGAGACC. It encodes CASSLAQGGRQET. The entire CDR3 reads CASSLAQGGRQETQYF. The rearrangement joins TRBV7-6 to TRBJ2-5; TRBD2 might be the D (6 bases). The CDR3 end falls 3 residues outside the read, so it is completed with the germline J gene. Trimming cost V 0 bases and J 2 bases, with 13 bases left between them. This CDR3 contains 16 residues. Germline values: CDR1 SGHVS, CDR2 FNYEAQ.

Notes on this clone: The missing CDR3 end, 3 residues past where the read stops, is filled in from the germline J gene. The J gene is TRBJ2-2, the V gene TRBV6-1; 7 bases map to TRBD1. The CDR3 is made up of 15 amino acids. CDR1 and CDR2 (germline): MNHNS, SASEGT. Germline trimming cut 4 bases from V and 7 bases from J; bases unmatched to any gene: 9. The covered CDR3 bases are TGTGCCAGCAGTGCACTTGAGGGGGCAGACGGGGAG. It translates to CASSALEGADGE. The full CDR3 is CASSALEGADGELFF.

With respect to this clone: With the read ending 3 residues before the CDR3 end, the germline J gene is used to fill in that end. The gene calls are TRBV20-1 and TRBJ2-5; 8 bases align to TRBD1. The CDR3 spans 15 residues. The germline gives CDR1 DFQATT, CDR2 SNEGSKA (reference sequence). With V trimmed by 0 bases and J by 4 bases, 7 bases remained unmatched. Partial CDR3 DNA: TGCAGTGCTAGAGATATGGCAGGGGGCCGAGAGACC. Translating gives CSARDMAGGRET. The full CDR3 protein reads CSARDMAGGRETQYF.

Concerning this clone itself: The read gets to within 3 residues of the CDR3 end, and the germline J gene fills in the rest. The gene calls are TRBV29-1 and TRBJ2-1, with D perhaps matching TRBD1 (5 bases). Germline V gives CDR1 SQVTM, CDR2 ANQGSEA. The CDR3 has 12 residues. V lost 3 bases and J lost 4, with 7 bases in between. The CDR3 region is CSVDRQYNEQFF. The CDR3 DNA, read in part, is TGCAGCGTTGACCGACAGTACAATGAG.

This clone counts as medium-sized by frequency. The read comes to an end 3 residues before the CDR3 does, leaving the germline J gene to fill in the end. The chain recombines TRBV19 with TRBJ2-2; 8 bases agree with TRBD1. With V trimmed by 5 bases and J by 6 bases, 5 bases remained unmatched. CDR3 length: 14 amino acids. The germline CDR1 and CDR2 sequences are LNHDA and SQIVND (reference sequence). The covered CDR3 bases are TGTGCCAGTAGTTCACAGGGGGTTGCCGGGGAG. Translating it yields CASSSQGVAGE. The complete CDR3 protein is CASSSQGVAGELFF.